Listed below are T cell receptor beta chains from one sample, sequenced in a study of T cell changes during pregnancy in multiple sclerosis. The data were produced by immunoSEQ multiplex PCR, yet TCRdb's version contains in-frame clones alone and is incomplete. The sample shows tens of thousands of clones, 90% to 95% of them seen only once. The sequencing used peripheral blood, collected after pregnancy. These receptors all stem from a female donor in good health, enrolled as a control in a pregnancy study. Each CDR3 is given with its conserved first and last residue.

J gene,V gene,CDR3 protein
TRBJ2-7,TRBV6-5,CASSYRGEGEQYF
TRBJ1-6,TRBV2,CANRDIRDSPLHF
TRBJ1-1,TRBV5-6,CASSPSDRGGQAFF
TRBJ2-1,TRBV5-4,CASSSRTGRSSYNEQFF
TRBJ2-7,TRBV7-2,CASSLVWGGDRRYEQYF
TRBJ2-7,TRBV15,CATSRDKTEDEQYF
TRBJ2-6,TRBV7-9,CASSFVFGANVLTF
TRBJ1-6,TRBV4-1,CASSHLTGAENSPLHF
TRBJ1-1,TRBV7-9,CASSWPVTGVNTEAFF
TRBJ1-4,TRBV4-2,CASSQVGTGVEKLFF
TRBJ2-5,TRBV7-2,CATAGGRETQYF
TRBJ1-6,TRBV12-5,CASGLVRESYNSPLHF
TRBJ1-5,TRBV30,CAWGVGAQPQHF
TRBJ2-1,TRBV7-9,CASSPTGSGEQFF
TRBJ1-2,TRBV19,CASSKQANYGYTF
TRBJ2-3,TRBV9,CASSVADTQYF